One sample yielded the 17 T cell receptor beta chains listed below, sequenced in a study of identical twins. MiXCR, run by TCRdb on the 5' RACE reads, gives a single entry per CDR3 protein. The sample carries fewer than 900,000 distinct CDR3 sequences, 15% to 20% recorded once. The same data also contributed to another study, on T cells expressing NK-cell markers.

The sequenced sample was PBMCs. These receptors all stem from a woman aged 18-29 years in good health.

The chain couples TRBV12-3 or TRBV12-4 to TRBJ2-2, with D perhaps matching TRBD1 or TRBD2 (7 bases each). CDR3 size: 16 residues. V dropped 7 bases and J dropped 0 bases, with 15 bases sitting between them. CDR3 nucleotides: TGTGCCAGCACTCCGAGCGGGACAGCGAACACCGGGGAGCTGTTTTTT. Encoded protein: CASTPSGTANTGELFF.

This sequence joins TRBV12-3 or TRBV12-4 and TRBJ1-2; D gene unclear. The CDR3 contains 12 residues. Trimming removed 3 bases from V and 6 bases from J, with 8 bases in between. CDR3 sequence: CASSLMFHGYTF. As DNA, the CDR3 is TGTGCCAGCAGTTTGATGTTCCATGGCTACACCTTC.

V gene TRBV5-1 combines with J gene TRBJ1-1; D remains unclear. The germline V and J ends were trimmed by 0 bases and 4 bases, with 13 bases remaining between them. CDR1 is SGHRS and CDR2 is YFSETQ in the germline V gene. CDR3 length equals 15 residues. In nucleotides, the CDR3 is TGCGCCAGCAGCTTGGAGACGGGAAGAGGCACTGAAGCTTTCTTT. Amino acids: CASSLETGRGTEAFF. Complete variable domain (other parts from reference TRBV5-1 and TRBJ1-1): KAGVTQTPRYLIKTRGQQVTLSCSPISGHRSVSWYQQTPGQGLQFLFEYFSETQRNKGNFPGRFSGRQFSNSRSEMNVSTLELGDSALYLCASSLETGRGTEAFFGQGTRLTVV.

In this sample, this clonotype turned up a few times. The gene calls are TRBV5-1 and TRBJ2-1, with D unclear. The CDR3 length is 15 residues. V lost 2 bases, J lost 3 bases, and 12 bases lay in between. Germline V lookup: CDR1 SGHRS, CDR2 YFSETQ. The chain's CDR3 is CASSFGPMNYNEQFF. The CDR3 region has the DNA TGCGCCAGCAGCTTCGGACCGATGAACTACAATGAGCAGTTCTTC.

This chain uses TRBV7-2 with TRBJ1-6; 10 bases map to TRBD1. This CDR3 is 15 amino acids long. The germline CDR1 and CDR2 sequences are SGHTA and FQGNSA. The V gene end was trimmed by 3 bases and the J gene end by 9 bases; junction bases not matched to a gene: 5. The CDR3 nucleotides are TGTGCCAGCAGCTTTACTAGGACAGGGGGTTCACCCCTCCACTTT. Translation: CASSFTRTGGSPLHF.

In its sample, this clonotype was seen a few times. The chain couples TRBV5-1 to TRBJ2-3; D is perhaps TRBD2 (6 bases). Germline CDR1 SGHRS, CDR2 YFSETQ. V lost 7 bases, J lost 4 bases, and 19 bases lay in between. This CDR3 comprises 15 residues. In DNA, the CDR3 is TGCGCCAGCTCAACTAGCACTTCTGGCGCAGATACGCAGTATTTT. Translating gives CASSTSTSGADTQYF.

The CDR3 DNA is TGTGCCAGCAGCTTAGCCCCCGGGACTACAAACAATGAGCAGTTCTTC. Its protein product is CASSLAPGTTNNEQFF. The rearrangement uses TRBV7-9 and TRBJ2-1; TRBD2 agrees at 7 bases. Trimming removed 0 bases from V and 5 bases from J; junction bases left unmatched: 7. Germline V CDR1 and CDR2: SEHNR, FQNEAQ (reference sequence). The CDR3 runs to 16 residues.

This clonotype occurred a few times. This chain links TRBV7-9 with TRBJ2-3; TRBD2 might be the D (6 bases). CDR1 SEHNR and CDR2 FQNEAQ come from the germline V gene (reference sequence). There are 15 residues in the CDR3. Between the trimmed V and J ends, which lost 5 bases and 2 bases, there was a span of 14 bases. The CDR3 nucleotides read TGTGCCAGCAGCCCCATCGGCGGGACCACAGATACGCAGTATTTT. It yields the protein CASSPIGGTTDTQYF.

A few counts support this clonotype. CDR3 residues: CASSTFRDRGEQYF. Written as DNA, the CDR3 is TGTGCCAGCAGTACGTTCCGGGACAGGGGCGAGCAGTACTTC. The rearrangement links TRBV12-3 or TRBV12-4 to TRBJ2-7, with 10 bases matching TRBD1. The CDR3 is 14 amino acids. V was pared by 5 bases and J by 6 bases, with 7 bases of the junction left unmatched.

This clonotype was counted between two and nine times. The CDR3 DNA reads TGTGCCAGCACACGATGGAGAAATGAGCAGTTCTTC. This encodes CASTRWRNEQFF. V and J are TRBV12-3 or TRBV12-4 and TRBJ2-1; no firm D call. The V end was cut by 7 bases, the J end by 7 bases, with 11 bases between. There are 12 residues in the CDR3.

The chain carries TRBV6-1 and TRBJ1-2, with a possible D match to TRBD1 (5 bases). Trimming left V 5 bases short and J 8 bases short, with 21 bases between. Germline assignment: CDR1 MNHNS and CDR2 SASEGT. The length of the CDR3 is 15 residues. The CDR3 here is CASSKQGGHSEGYTF. The CDR3 coding sequence is TGTGCCAGCAGTAAGCAGGGAGGTCATTCAGAAGGCTACACCTTC.

This clonotype has a handful of counts. The chain carries TRBV7-2 and TRBJ2-5, with D unclear. V was pared by 4 bases and J by 1 base, with 7 bases between. This CDR3 is 13 amino acids long. Germline CDR1 is SGHTA and CDR2 is FQGNSA. The CDR3 sequence: CASSSMIQETQYF. DNA of the CDR3: TGTGCCAGCAGCTCCATGATCCAAGAGACCCAGTACTTC.

This chain connects TRBV20-1 to TRBJ2-7; D gene unclear. Trimming took 6 bases from V and 2 from J, leaving 14 bases between them. Germline CDR1 and CDR2: DFQATT and SNEGSKA (reference sequence). The CDR3 is 13 amino acids. This CDR3 reads CSATNDVTYEQYF. The DNA of the CDR3 is TGCAGTGCGACCAACGACGTCACCTACGAGCAGTACTTC.

The chain has TRBV7-9 and TRBJ2-3; D is undetermined. Per germline, CDR1 SEHNR and CDR2 FQNEAQ (reference sequence). V lost 2 bases and J 0 bases, leaving 12 bases between the germline ends. The CDR3 is 16 amino acids. CDR3 amino acids: CASSLWGRLSTDTQYF. CDR3 coding DNA: TGTGCCAGCAGCTTATGGGGTCGGTTAAGCACAGATACGCAGTATTTT.

This clonotype has more than one count but fewer than ten. The chain has TRBV5-1 and TRBJ2-4; 7 bases fit TRBD1. Germline V CDR1 and CDR2: SGHRS, YFSETQ. The V segment lost 4 bases and the J segment 0 bases; nucleotides outside the gene matches: 10. This CDR3 region has 17 residues. CDR3 loop: CASSPQGQIIAKNIQYF. The CDR3 DNA follows: TGCGCCAGCAGCCCTCAGGGACAGATTATAGCCAAAAACATTCAGTACTTC.

In its sample, this clonotype was seen a few times. The chain uses TRBV6-1 and TRBJ2-7; D uncertain. The CDR3 consists of 14 residues. V dropped 6 bases and J dropped 3 bases, with 15 bases sitting between them. Germline CDR1 and CDR2: MNHNS and SASEGT. The chain's CDR3 is CASSPGATHYEQYF. The CDR3 coding sequence is TGTGCCAGCAGCCCGGGCGCGACTCACTACGAGCAGTACTTC.

This clonotype has only a few counts. For the CDR3, the DNA is TGTGCCAGCAGTCCCGGGACAGCCAAGGGGCCGACGCAGTTCTTC. Encoded protein: CASSPGTAKGPTQFF. The chain links TRBV28 to TRBJ2-1, with 7 bases identical to TRBD1. Trimming at V came to 5 bases and at J to 12 bases, leaving 16 bases not matched to a gene. The CDR3 extends over 15 amino acids. Germline V gene sequence: CDR1 MDHEN, CDR2 SYDVKM.